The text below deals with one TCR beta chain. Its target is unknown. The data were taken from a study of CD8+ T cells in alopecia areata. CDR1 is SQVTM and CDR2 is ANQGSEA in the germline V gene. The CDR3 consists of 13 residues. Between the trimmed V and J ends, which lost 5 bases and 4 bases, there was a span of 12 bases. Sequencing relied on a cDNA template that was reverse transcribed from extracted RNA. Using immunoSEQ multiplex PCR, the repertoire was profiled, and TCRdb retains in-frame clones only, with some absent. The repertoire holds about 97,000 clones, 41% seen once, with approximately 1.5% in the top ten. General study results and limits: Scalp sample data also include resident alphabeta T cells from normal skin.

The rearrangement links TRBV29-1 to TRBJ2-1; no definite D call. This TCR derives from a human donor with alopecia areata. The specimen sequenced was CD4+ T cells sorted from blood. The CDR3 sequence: CSVSVDSYNEQFF. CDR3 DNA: TGCAGCGTTTCAGTCGACTCATACAATGAGCAGTTCTTC.